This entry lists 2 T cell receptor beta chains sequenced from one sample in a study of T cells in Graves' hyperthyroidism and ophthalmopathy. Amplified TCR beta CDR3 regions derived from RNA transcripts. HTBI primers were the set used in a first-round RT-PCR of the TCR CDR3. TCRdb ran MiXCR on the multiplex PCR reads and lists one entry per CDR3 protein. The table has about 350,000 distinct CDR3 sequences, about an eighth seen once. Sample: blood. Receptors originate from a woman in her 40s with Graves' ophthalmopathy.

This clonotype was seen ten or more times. Written as DNA, the CDR3 is TGTGCCAGCAGCTTAGGCCCCCGGGGTGAGCAGTTCTTC. Protein: CASSLGPRGEQFF. The chain employs TRBV11-3 and TRBJ2-1; possibly TRBD2 for D (5 bases). This CDR3 contains 13 residues. From germline, CDR1 is SGHNT and CDR2 YENEEA. V was cut by 1 base and J by 9 bases, with 10 bases left in between.

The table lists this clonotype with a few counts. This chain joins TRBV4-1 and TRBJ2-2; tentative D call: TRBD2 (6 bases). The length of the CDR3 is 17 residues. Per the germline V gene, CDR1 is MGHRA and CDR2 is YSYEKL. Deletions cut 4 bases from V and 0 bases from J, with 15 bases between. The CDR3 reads CASSRLGTVTNTGELFF. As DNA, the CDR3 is TGCGCCAGCAGCCGTTTGGGGACTGTAACGAACACCGGGGAGCTGTTTTTT.